The 22 T cell receptor beta chains in this list originate from one sample, sequenced in a study of T cells in Graves' hyperthyroidism and ophthalmopathy. TCR beta CDR3 region amplification was performed from RNA transcripts. RT-PCR in the first round (using the HTBI primer set) targeted the TCR CDR3. MiXCR, run by TCRdb on the multiplex PCR reads, gives a single entry per CDR3 protein. The sample lists some 530,000 distinct CDR3 sequences; 22% were seen once. The sample consisted of blood. The receptors stem from a woman aged 70-85 years with Graves' ophthalmopathy.

This clonotype showed up just a few times. The J gene is TRBJ1-5, the V gene TRBV19, with D possibly TRBD1 on 5 matching bases. CDR3 length: 15 residues. Germline-derived CDR1 and CDR2 are LNHDA and SQIVND (reference sequence). Trimming cost V 7 bases and J 2 bases, with 15 bases left between them. The CDR3 DNA reads TGTGCCAGTATGCGGGGGAGGGACGGCAATCAGCCCCAGCATTTT. Protein sequence: CASMRGRDGNQPQHF. The full variable domain, its missing parts supplied by reference TRBV19 and TRBJ1-5, is DGGITQSPKYLFRKEGQNVTLSCEQNLNHDAMYWYRQDPGQGLRLIYYSQIVNDFQKGDIAEGYSVSREKKESFPLTVTSAQKNPTAFYLCASMRGRDGNQPQHFGDGTRLSIL.

This clonotype was seen a handful of times. CDR3 protein: CAWSGKGEGRYGYTF. For the CDR3, the DNA is TGTGCCTGGAGTGGGAAGGGGGAGGGCCGGTATGGCTACACCTTC. The V call is TRBV30, the J call TRBJ1-2; the D gene is possibly TRBD1 (6 bases). CDR3 length: 15 residues. V dropped 1 base and J dropped 5 bases, with 17 bases sitting between them. Germline V gene sequence: CDR1 GTSNPN, CDR2 SVGIG (reference sequence).

The chain joins TRBV4-2 to TRBJ2-7; no definite D call. CDR3 size: 13 residues. The germline V gene encodes CDR1 LGHNA and CDR2 YNFKEQ. V was trimmed by 7 bases and J by 0 bases, leaving 10 bases between them. CDR3 DNA: TGTGCCAGCATAGGCGGACCCTCCTACGAGCAGTACTTC. Encoded protein: CASIGGPSYEQYF.

J is TRBJ2-5 and V is TRBV25-1; D not resolved. There are 16 residues in the CDR3. CDR1 MGHDK and CDR2 SYGVNS come from the germline V gene. The V end lost 3 bases, the J end lost 6 bases, and 20 bases lay between the germline ends. CDR3 nucleotide sequence: TGTGCCAGCAGTGACCTCAATGGTGGGCGCCGACAGACCCAGTACTTC. Translated, it gives CASSDLNGGRRQTQYF.

A remark on this clonotype: This sequence may be a read error, since a much larger clone differs from it by one base. The chain recombines TRBV28 with TRBJ2-1; 10 positions agree with TRBD1. The CDR3 is made up of 16 amino acids. CDR1 MDHEN and CDR2 SYDVKM come from the germline V gene. CDR3 region: CAGSSAGTGAYNEQFF. In DNA, the CDR3 is TGTGCCGGCAGCTCTGCCGGGACAGGGGCCTACAATGAGCAGTTCTTC. Based on the CDR3 plus reference TRBV28 and TRBJ2-1, the full variable domain is DVKVTQSSRYLVKRTGEKVFLECVQDMDHENMFWYRQDPGLGLRLIYFSYDVKMKEKGDIPEGYSVSREKKERFSLILESASTNQTSMYLCAGSSAGTGAYNEQFFGPGTRLTVL.

A note on this clonotype: A much larger clone sits a single nucleotide away, making a read error possible. This chain uses TRBV5-1 with TRBJ1-6; D ambiguous. The germline V gene has CDR1 SGHRS and CDR2 YFSETQ. There are 14 residues in the CDR3. The CDR3 reads CASTETGNNSPLYF. CDR3 DNA: TGCGCCAGCACGGAGACGGGAAACAATTCACCCCTCTACTTT.

This clonotype was found many times. V and J are TRBV5-5 and TRBJ1-6; D ambiguous. The CDR3 extends over 13 amino acids. V was shortened by 1 base and J by 10 bases, with 9 bases between the two germline ends. The germline CDR1 and CDR2 sequences are SGHKS and YYEKEE (reference sequence). The CDR3, as DNA: TGTGCCAGCAGCTTGAACGGCAAGTCACCCCTCCACTTT. Translation gives CASSLNGKSPLHF. Using reference TRBV5-5 and TRBJ1-6 for the parts outside the CDR3, the full variable domain is DAGVTQSPTHLIKTRGQQVTLRCSPISGHKSVSWYQQVLGQGPQFIFQYYEKEERGRGNFPDRFSARQFPNYSSELNVNALLLGDSALYLCASSLNGKSPLHFGNGTRLTVT.

This clonotype was counted between two and nine times. This chain uses TRBV20-1 with TRBJ2-7; D not certain. V lost 3 bases and J 6 bases, leaving 15 bases between the germline ends. The CDR3 covers 13 residues. Germline V gene lookup returns CDR1 DFQATT and CDR2 SNEGSKA (reference sequence). This CDR3 reads CSASAVVGSEQYF. The CDR3 DNA follows: TGCAGTGCTAGTGCCGTTGTAGGGTCCGAGCAGTACTTC.

This clonotype has more than one count but fewer than ten. This chain connects TRBV2 to TRBJ2-7; 8 nucleotides line up with TRBD1. Trimming removed 8 bases from V and 0 bases from J; junction bases left unmatched: 6. The CDR3 is 14 residues long. From germline, CDR1 is SNHLY and CDR2 FYNNEI. The CDR3 DNA reads TGTGCCAGCTGTATCCAGGGGGCCTCCTACGAGCAGTACTTC. This codes for CASCIQGASYEQYF.

This clonotype was found many times. The rearrangement joins TRBV28 to TRBJ1-4, with 9 bases matching TRBD1. The CDR3 contains 15 residues. The germline V gene encodes CDR1 MDHEN and CDR2 SYDVKM. V shed 5 bases, J shed 13 bases, and the junction held 14 bases outside the gene matches. In nucleotides, the CDR3 is TGTGCCAGCAGTAACCGGGACAGGGTTTTGGAAGGACTGTTTTTT. As protein: CASSNRDRVLEGLFF.

The chain carries TRBV30 and TRBJ1-1; D gene unclear. Germline V lookup: CDR1 GTSNPN, CDR2 SVGIG (reference sequence). This CDR3 region has 13 residues. The V end was cut by 2 bases, the J end by 7 bases, with 14 bases between. CDR3 coding DNA: TGTGCCTGGAGTCCTGGACTCCAGGATGAAGCTTTCTTT. Translation: CAWSPGLQDEAFF.

In its sample, this clonotype was seen a few times. This chain joins TRBV20-1 and TRBJ2-1; tentative D call: TRBD2 (5 bases). Germline CDR1 and CDR2: DFQATT and SNEGSKA (reference sequence). The CDR3 contains 15 residues. Trimming took 0 bases from V and 8 from J, leaving 17 bases between them. The DNA for the CDR3 is TGCAGTGCTAGAGACCCACTAGGCCGTGGCGATGAGCAGTTCTTC. Protein sequence: CSARDPLGRGDEQFF.

The chain couples TRBV5-1 to TRBJ1-1; possible D gene TRBD1, 6 bases. Germline CDR1 reads SGHRS; CDR2 reads YFSETQ. This CDR3 contains 17 residues. V was pared by 1 base and J by 1 base, with 17 bases between. Here the CDR3 DNA reads TGCGCCAGCAGCTTGCGCGACAGGCCGCTGGAGAACACTGAAGCTTTCTTT. It is translated as CASSLRDRPLENTEAFF.

The genes are TRBV18 and TRBJ1-1; the D is unclear. The germline V gene encodes CDR1 KGHSH and CDR2 LQKENI. V was trimmed by 3 bases and J by 1 base, leaving 9 bases between them. The CDR3 totals 14 residues. As DNA, the CDR3 is TGTGCCAGCTCACCGCAGGCAAAGAACACTGAAGCTTTCTTT. Its translation: CASSPQAKNTEAFF.

There are a few counts of this clonotype. The J gene is TRBJ1-5, the V gene TRBV30, with D possibly matching TRBD1 (5 bases). The length of the CDR3 is 12 residues. Germline V gives CDR1 GTSNPN, CDR2 SVGIG (reference sequence). V lost 2 bases and J lost 4, with 6 bases in between. The CDR3 loop is CAWSQGNQPQHF. The CDR3 nucleotides are TGTGCCTGGAGTCAGGGTAATCAGCCCCAGCATTTT.

Only a few counts were recorded for this clonotype. One end of the junction does not line up with germline, which may come from a read error. This chain uses TRBV2 with TRBJ1-5; no firm D call. The length of the CDR3 is 13 residues. CDR1 and CDR2 from the germline V gene are SNHLY and FYNNEI. The CDR3 reads CAISEDENQPQHF. The CDR3 DNA reads TGTGCCATCAGTGAGGATGAGAATCAGCCCCAGCATTTT.

This clonotype was detected ten times or more. The chain is built from TRBV20-1 and TRBJ2-7; the D gene is possibly TRBD2 (6 bases). The germline V and J ends were trimmed by 5 bases and 1 base, with 9 bases remaining between them. This CDR3 spans 12 amino acids. CDR1 DFQATT and CDR2 SNEGSKA come from the germline V gene (reference sequence). CDR3 bases: TGCAGTGCTCCCGGGGGTTCCTACGAGCAGTACTTC. This translates into CSAPGGSYEQYF.

The genes are TRBV5-1 and TRBJ2-7, with 12 bases lining up with TRBD2. The V gene's germline CDR1 is SGHRS and CDR2 YFSETQ. The CDR3 contains 15 residues. Losses at the gene ends were 4 bases for V and 4 bases for J; bases not matched to a gene: 6. The CDR3 DNA reads TGCGCCAGCAGCCCTCAGACTAGCGGGAGATACGAGCAGTACTTC. This encodes CASSPQTSGRYEQYF.

This clonotype turned up a few times. The chain uses TRBV20-1 and TRBJ2-5; the D gene could be TRBD1 or TRBD2 (5 bases each). The CDR3 runs to 15 residues. Germline V lookup: CDR1 DFQATT, CDR2 SNEGSKA (reference sequence). Trimming stripped 2 bases from V and 5 bases from J, with 18 bases between. CDR3 sequence (DNA): TGCAGTGCTAGAAAAGGGACGAACTACCCTGAGACCCAGTACTTC. As protein: CSARKGTNYPETQYF.

This chain connects TRBV12-3 or TRBV12-4 to TRBJ2-7; perhaps TRBD1 as D (6 bases). This CDR3 region has 12 residues. The V gene lost 6 bases and the J gene lost 3 bases, with 9 bases spanning the gap. CDR3 residues: CASRAQGYEQYF. Written as DNA, the CDR3 is TGTGCCAGCAGGGCACAGGGCTACGAGCAGTACTTC.

Points on this clonotype: As the CDR3 is not closed by the conserved phenylalanine or tryptophan, this likely results from a read error. The chain has TRBV7-9 and TRBJ2-7, with 8 bases aligning to TRBD2. The CDR3 is 14 residues long. CDR1 SEHNR and CDR2 FQNEAQ come from the germline V gene (reference sequence). The ends lost 6 bases at V and 0 bases at J; junction bases unmatched: 4. This chain's CDR3 is CASRTGTSSYEQYL. CDR3 bases: TGTGCCAGCAGAACCGGGACTAGCTCCTACGAGCAGTACCTC.

The chain has TRBV6-1 and TRBJ2-3; no clear D. The CDR3 spans 16 residues. Looked up from germline, CDR1 is MNHNS and CDR2 is SASEGT. V was cut by 1 base and J by 0 bases, with 11 bases left in between. In DNA, the CDR3 is TGTGCCAGCAGTGAAGGTTCAACGGTGAGCACAGATACGCAGTATTTT. Translating it yields CASSEGSTVSTDTQYF.